The 16 T cell receptor beta chains below come from one sample, sequenced in a study of patients and donors after allogeneic stem cell transplantation. TCRdb called the RT-PCR reads again in MiXCR, with one record for every CDR3 protein. The sample includes roughly 150,000 distinct CDR3 sequences, approximately 25% of them seen just once. Sequenced sample: blood, either unsorted or a sorted T cell fraction (not recorded which). The receptors shown here come from a human donor who was either an allogeneic HSCT recipient or a stem cell or donor lymphocyte infusion donor (not recorded which). It is not recorded whose cells these are; they may come from a transplant donor.

The chain links TRBV9 to TRBJ2-6, with D possibly matching TRBD1 (5 bases). CDR1 is SGDLS and CDR2 is YYNGEE in the germline V gene. The CDR3 loop spans 18 amino acids. V lost 0 bases and J 0 bases, leaving 13 bases between the germline ends. The CDR3, as DNA: TGTGCCAGCAGCGTAGGCCAGGGTGGACCCTCTGGGGCCAACGTCCTGACTTTC. It encodes CASSVGQGGPSGANVLTF.

This chain joins TRBV6-5 and TRBJ2-7; the match to TRBD2 covers 9 bases. This CDR3 has 13 residues. Germline V lookup: CDR1 MNHEY, CDR2 SVGAGI. Trimming took 7 bases from V and 2 from J; bases not matched to a gene: 3. CDR3 DNA: TGTGCCAGCAACCCTAGCGGGACCTACGAGCAGTACTTC. Translated: CASNPSGTYEQYF.

The table lists this clonotype with a few counts. The chain uses TRBV12-3 or TRBV12-4 and TRBJ1-2; the D is unclear. The CDR3 has 15 amino acids. Trimming left V 1 base short and J 0 bases short, with 9 bases between. CDR3: CASSLEPRTNYGYTF. CDR3 DNA sequence: TGTGCCAGCAGTTTAGAGCCCAGAACTAACTATGGCTACACCTTC.

This clonotype appeared many times. The rearrangement joins TRBV7-9 to TRBJ1-3; weak D call: TRBD1 (5 bases). The germline V and J ends were trimmed by 5 bases and 4 bases, with 9 bases remaining between them. The CDR3 has 13 amino acids. CDR1 SEHNR and CDR2 FQNEAQ come from the germline V gene (reference sequence). The DNA for the CDR3 is TGTGCCAGCAGCCGAGGGGCGGGAAACACCATATATTTT. Protein sequence: CASSRGAGNTIYF.

The gene calls are TRBV4-3 and TRBJ1-1, with 8 positions matching TRBD1. The V and J ends lost 3 bases and 4 bases, in that order; junction bases with no gene match: 13. Per the germline V gene, CDR1 is LGHNA and CDR2 is YSLEER. The CDR3 totals 17 residues. The CDR3 DNA is TGCGCCAGCAGCCAGGATTACCGGGACAGGTATCCCACTGAAGCTTTCTTT. It encodes CASSQDYRDRYPTEAFF.

In this sample, this clonotype turned up a few times. The V call is TRBV4-1, the J call TRBJ1-2, with a weak D call TRBD1 (6 bases). CDR3 length: 18 residues. Deletions cut 0 bases from V and 4 bases from J, with 21 bases between. The V gene's germline CDR1 is MGHRA and CDR2 YSYEKL. The CDR3 DNA sequence: TGCGCCAGCAGCCAAGATCACGGGGGCACCGCTTCCTTCTATGGCTACACCTTC. Translated, it gives CASSQDHGGTASFYGYTF.

This clonotype has just a few counts. The V gene is TRBV6-5, the J gene TRBJ2-3, with 7 positions matching TRBD1. CDR3 length: 14 amino acids. V shed 6 bases, J shed 1 base, and the junction held 4 bases outside the gene matches. Germline V CDR1 and CDR2: MNHEY, SVGAGI. CDR3 DNA sequence: TGTGCCAGCAGGAGACAGGGCGGCACAGATACGCAGTATTTT. Its protein is CASRRQGGTDTQYF.

The chain combines TRBV7-9 with TRBJ2-7, with 7 positions matching TRBD1. The CDR3 length is 15 residues. With 4 bases clipped from V and 2 bases from J, the junction kept 8 bases outside the gene matches. Germline CDR1 and CDR2: SEHNR and FQNEAQ (reference sequence). The CDR3 protein is CASSSNRDSPYEQYF. The CDR3 nucleotides are TGTGCCAGCAGCTCCAACCGGGACAGTCCCTACGAGCAGTACTTC.

V gene TRBV9 combines with J gene TRBJ2-3; no clear D. Germline CDR1 reads SGDLS; CDR2 reads YYNGEE. The CDR3 is 14 residues long. Deletions cut 1 base from V and 0 bases from J, with 6 bases between. CDR3: CASSVFGSTDTQYF. CDR3 coding DNA: TGTGCCAGCAGCGTATTCGGAAGCACAGATACGCAGTATTTT.

The gene calls are TRBV9 and TRBJ2-1; tentative D call: TRBD2 (6 bases). The germline CDR1 and CDR2 sequences are SGDLS and YYNGEE. V was cut by 4 bases and J by 1 base, with 15 bases left in between. The CDR3 is 16 amino acids. The CDR3 bases are TGTGCCAGCAGCACCCGACTAGGGGCTTCCTACAATGAGCAGTTCTTC. This encodes CASSTRLGASYNEQFF.

V is TRBV5-6 and J is TRBJ2-1, with D tentatively TRBD1 or TRBD2 (7 bases each). This CDR3 has 14 amino acids. The ends were cut back, 2 bases at V and 8 bases at J, with 14 bases in the middle. Looked up from germline, CDR1 is SGHDT and CDR2 is YYEEEE. In nucleotides, the CDR3 is TGTGCCAGCAGCTTTGGCAGGGGGGGAGATGAGCAGTTCTTC. It translates to CASSFGRGGDEQFF.

This clonotype came up a few times. The chain links TRBV9 to TRBJ1-2; D possibly corresponds to TRBD1 (6 bases). The V and J ends lost 4 bases and 4 bases respectively, with 17 bases between them. The CDR3 loop spans 15 amino acids. The germline CDR1 and CDR2 sequences are SGDLS and YYNGEE. The CDR3 protein is CASSTGRDRIYGYTF. CDR3 sequence (DNA): TGTGCCAGCAGCACTGGACGAGACAGGATCTATGGCTACACCTTC.

This clonotype was seen a few times. The chain has TRBV7-3 and TRBJ2-1, with D perhaps being TRBD1 or TRBD2 (5 bases each). Per germline, CDR1 SGHTA and CDR2 FQGTGA. This CDR3 is 13 amino acids long. With 4 bases removed from V and 6 bases from J, the gap between germline ends came to 10 bases. The CDR3 coding sequence is TGTGCCAGCAGCTCCGGGACGTCCAATGAGCAGTTCTTC. Encoded protein: CASSSGTSNEQFF.

There are a few counts of this clonotype. The J gene is TRBJ2-7, the V gene TRBV12-3 or TRBV12-4, with 8 positions matching TRBD1. The CDR3 is 14 residues long. J lost 3 bases, V lost 3 bases, and 4 bases had no gene match. CDR3 DNA: TGTGCCAGCAGTTTTTGGACAGGGTTCTACGAGCAGTACTTC. It encodes CASSFWTGFYEQYF.

The rearrangement joins TRBV24-1 to TRBJ2-1; 11 bases are a match to TRBD2. The CDR3 covers 15 residues. J was trimmed by 8 bases and V by 5 bases; bases with no gene match: 7. Germline values: CDR1 KGHDR, CDR2 SFDVKD. The CDR3 nucleotides are TGTGCCACCAGTGTGTCTAGCGGGGGGCTAGATGAGCAGTTCTTC. Protein product: CATSVSSGGLDEQFF.

This clonotype was recorded at least ten times. This chain connects TRBV2 to TRBJ1-6, with 7 nucleotides matching TRBD1. The ends lost 0 bases at V and 0 bases at J; junction bases unmatched: 8. CDR1 is SNHLY and CDR2 is FYNNEI in the germline V gene. This CDR3 is 19 amino acids long. This CDR3 is CASSEAGQTLSSYNSPLHF. The CDR3 nucleotides are TGTGCCAGCAGTGAAGCGGGACAGACCCTTAGCTCCTATAATTCACCCCTCCACTTT.